This is a list of T cell receptor beta chains from one sample in a study of blood T cell repertoires in COVID-19. Clones were sequenced by immunoSEQ multiplex PCR, and TCRdb holds only the in-frame ones, with some missing. The profile shows some 340,000 clones, roughly 90% of them singletons. The sample comprised PBMCs or T cells enriched from blood (not recorded which). The origin of the receptors is a woman in her twenties or thirties who had been exposed to COVID-19. Each CDR3 is given without its conserved first and last residue.

j_gene	v_gene	CDR3aa
TRBJ2-7	TRBV11-2	ASSLEGRGWDEQY
TRBJ1-1	TRBV27	ASSLTVTTEAF
TRBJ1-1	TRBV7-9	ASSPKGQYTEAF
TRBJ2-7	TRBV7-8	ASSPYSSYEQY
TRBJ1-4	TRBV7-2	ASSLRGGQTNEKLF
TRBJ1-1	TRBV2	ASSGTGWEGTEAF
TRBJ1-2	TRBV7-8	ASSRGQGPNYGYT
TRBJ1-3	TRBV30	AWSVGQVLGNTIY
TRBJ2-3	TRBV5-1	ASSEQTDTQY
TRBJ1-4	TRBV2	ASSAARGYEKLF